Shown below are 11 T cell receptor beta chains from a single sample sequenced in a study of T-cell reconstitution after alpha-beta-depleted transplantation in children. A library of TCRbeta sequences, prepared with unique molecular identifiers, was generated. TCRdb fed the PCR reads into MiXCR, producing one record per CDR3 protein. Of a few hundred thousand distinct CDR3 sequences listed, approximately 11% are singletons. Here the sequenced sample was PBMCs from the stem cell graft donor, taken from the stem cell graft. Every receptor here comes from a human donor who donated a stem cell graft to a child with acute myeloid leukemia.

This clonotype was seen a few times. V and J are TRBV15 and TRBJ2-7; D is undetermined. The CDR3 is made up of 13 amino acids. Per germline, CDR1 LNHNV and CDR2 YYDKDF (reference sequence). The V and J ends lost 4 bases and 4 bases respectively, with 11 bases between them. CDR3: CATSKIKQYEQYF. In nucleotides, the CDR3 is TGTGCCACCAGCAAAATAAAACAATACGAGCAGTACTTC.

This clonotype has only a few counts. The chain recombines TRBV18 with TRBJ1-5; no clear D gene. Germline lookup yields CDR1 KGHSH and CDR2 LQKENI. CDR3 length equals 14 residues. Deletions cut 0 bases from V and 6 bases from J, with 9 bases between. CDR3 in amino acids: CASSPPGPGQPQHF. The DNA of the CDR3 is TGTGCCAGCTCACCACCAGGGCCCGGTCAGCCCCAGCATTTT. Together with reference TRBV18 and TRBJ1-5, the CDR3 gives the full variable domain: NAGVMQNPRHLVRRRGQEARLRCSPMKGHSHVYWYRQLPEEGLKFMVYLQKENIIDESGMPKERFSAEFPKEGPSILRIQQVVRGDSAAYFCASSPPGPGQPQHFGDGTRLSIL.

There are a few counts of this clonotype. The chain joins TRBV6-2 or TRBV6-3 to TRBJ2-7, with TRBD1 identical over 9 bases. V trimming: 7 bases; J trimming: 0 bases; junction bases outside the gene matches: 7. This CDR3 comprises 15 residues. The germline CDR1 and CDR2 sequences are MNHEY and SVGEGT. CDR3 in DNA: TGTGCCAGCACCAAGAGGGACAGGGACTCCTACGAGCAGTACTTC. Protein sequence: CASTKRDRDSYEQYF.

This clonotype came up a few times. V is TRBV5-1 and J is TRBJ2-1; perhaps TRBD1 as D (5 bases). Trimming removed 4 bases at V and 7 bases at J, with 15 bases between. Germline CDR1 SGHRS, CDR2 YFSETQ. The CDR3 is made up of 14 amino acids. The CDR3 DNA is TGCGCCAGCAGCCGTATTGAGGACAAAAATGAGCAGTTCTTC. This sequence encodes CASSRIEDKNEQFF.

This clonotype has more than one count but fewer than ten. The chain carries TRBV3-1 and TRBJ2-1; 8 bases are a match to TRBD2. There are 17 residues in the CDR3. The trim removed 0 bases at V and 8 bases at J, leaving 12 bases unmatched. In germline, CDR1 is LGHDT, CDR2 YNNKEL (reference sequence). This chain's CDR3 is CASSQDFLAGLRDEQFF. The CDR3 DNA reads TGTGCCAGCAGCCAAGATTTTCTAGCGGGTCTTAGGGATGAGCAGTTCTTC.

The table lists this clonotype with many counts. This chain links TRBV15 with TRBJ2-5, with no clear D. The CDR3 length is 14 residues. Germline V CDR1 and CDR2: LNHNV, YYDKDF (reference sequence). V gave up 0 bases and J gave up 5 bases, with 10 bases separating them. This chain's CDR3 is CATSRDRVKETQYF. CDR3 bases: TGTGCCACCAGCAGAGACCGGGTTAAGGAGACCCAGTACTTC.

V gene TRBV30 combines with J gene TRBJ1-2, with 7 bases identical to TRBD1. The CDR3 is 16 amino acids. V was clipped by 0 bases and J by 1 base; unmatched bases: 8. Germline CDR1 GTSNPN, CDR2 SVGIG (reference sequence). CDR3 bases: TGTGCCTGGAGTGTAACAGGGGCGAGAGTTAACTATGGCTACACCTTC. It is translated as CAWSVTGARVNYGYTF.

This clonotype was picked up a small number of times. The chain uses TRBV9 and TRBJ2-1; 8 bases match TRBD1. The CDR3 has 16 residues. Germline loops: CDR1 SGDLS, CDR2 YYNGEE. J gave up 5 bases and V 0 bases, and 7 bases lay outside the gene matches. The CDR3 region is CASSVDFQGANNEQFF. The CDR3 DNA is TGTGCCAGCAGCGTAGATTTCCAGGGGGCTAACAATGAGCAGTTCTTC.

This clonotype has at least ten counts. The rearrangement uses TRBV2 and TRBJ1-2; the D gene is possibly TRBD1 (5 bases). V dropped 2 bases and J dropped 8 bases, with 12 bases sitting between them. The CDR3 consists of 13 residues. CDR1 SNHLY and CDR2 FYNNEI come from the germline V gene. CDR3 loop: CASSELVGAGYTF. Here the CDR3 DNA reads TGTGCCAGCAGTGAATTGGTAGGGGCCGGCTACACCTTC.

The CDR3 DNA is TGCGCCAGCAGTGAAAAGGGGAAAGACTCCTACGAGCAGTACGTC. It is translated as CASSEKGKDSYEQYV. The chain recombines TRBV10-2 with TRBJ2-7; TRBD1 is a possible D gene (5 bases). Trimming cost V 3 bases and J 0 bases, with 12 bases left between them. This CDR3 region has 15 residues. Germline CDR1 is WSHSY and CDR2 is SAAADI.

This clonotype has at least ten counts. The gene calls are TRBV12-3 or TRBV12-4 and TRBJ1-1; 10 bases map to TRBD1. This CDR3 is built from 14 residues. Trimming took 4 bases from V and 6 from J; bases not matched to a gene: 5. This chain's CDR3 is CASSSRQGAAEAFF. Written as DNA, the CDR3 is TGTGCCAGCAGTTCGAGACAGGGGGCCGCTGAAGCTTTCTTT.